The rows below give T cell receptor beta chains drawn from one sample of a study of cytomegalovirus exposure and HLA in healthy donors. Libraries were prepared by immunoSEQ multiplex PCR; TCRdb keeps only in-frame clonotypes and omits some of them. The data show 190,000 or so clones, with 75% to 90% seen just once and about 0.7% held by the top ten. Sequencing was done on a sample of PBMCs. The receptor source for this set is a boy aged 10-17 years in good health and CMV-seronegative. Each CDR3 is given with its conserved first and last residue. A D gene is named only where the DNA matches it firmly. The listing skips clone size in some rows; elsewhere it reads once, few, many or a size class.

V	J	size	D	DNA	CDR3
TRBV5-8	TRBJ2-7	-	-	TGTGCCAGCAGCCCAATGGCAGGGTTTGAGTCCTACGAGCAGTACTTC	CASSPMAGFESYEQYF
TRBV4-3	TRBJ2-3	-	TRBD1	TGCGCCAGCAGCCCGGGACAGGGGGAGACAGATACGCAGTATTTT	CASSPGQGETDTQYF
TRBV19	TRBJ2-2	-	TRBD2	TGTGCCAGTATTAGAACTGCGGGGGGACGGAGCACCGGGGAGCTGTTTTTT	CASIRTAGGRSTGELFF
TRBV9	TRBJ2-5	-	-	TGTGCCAGCAGCGACTACCAGGGGCGGGAGACCCAGTACTTC	CASSDYQGRETQYF
TRBV7-9	TRBJ2-3	-	-	TGTGCCAGCAGCTTAGTTGGCGGAGGTGCGGGTTCGGCAGATACGCAGTATTTT	CASSLVGGGAGSADTQYF
TRBV11-2	TRBJ1-1	-	-	TGTGCCAGCAGCCCCGACAGGCTAAAAGCTTTCTTT	CASSPDRLKAFF
TRBV21-1	TRBJ2-7	-	-	TGTGCCAGCAGCAAAGGCCTCAGACTGGAGGGCGAGCAGTACTTC	CASSKGLRLEGEQYF
TRBV9	TRBJ2-6	-	TRBD1	TGTGCCAGCAGCCATACAGGGGGCAAGGAGGCCAACGTCCTGACTTTC	CASSHTGGKEANVLTF
TRBV7-2	TRBJ1-6	-	TRBD1	TGTGCCAGCAGCTTAGATCCAGGGGGCGCTTCCTCACCCCTCCACTTT	CASSLDPGGASSPLHF
TRBV2	TRBJ2-7	-	-	TGTGCCAGCAGTGAAACCAGGGGGGAACACGAGCAGTACTTC	CASSETRGEHEQYF
TRBV21-1	TRBJ2-4	-	-	TGTGCCAGCAGCAAGGCCGAGCCGGGGTACTTC	CASSKAEPGYF
TRBV6-6	TRBJ2-1	-	-	TGTGCCAGCAGTTACTGGGAGCCCGAGCAGTTCTTC	CASSYWEPEQFF
TRBV4-1	TRBJ1-1	-	TRBD1	TGCGCCAGCAGCCAAGTTCCGGGACAGCCCCGAGCTTTCTTT	CASSQVPGQPRAFF
TRBV6-5	TRBJ1-1	-	-	TGTGCCAGCAGTTCAGAGACAGGCGTGGGCACTGAAGCTTTCTTT	CASSSETGVGTEAFF
TRBV5-4	TRBJ2-5	-	-	TGTGCCAGTAGCTCGGACAGATACCAAGAGACCCAGTACTTC	CASSSDRYQETQYF
TRBV4-3	TRBJ1-1	-	-	TGCGCCAGCAGCCGCAGGGAGGGGTACACTGAAGCTTTCTTT	CASSRREGYTEAFF
TRBV27	TRBJ1-1	-	-	TGTGCCAGCAGGAGAGACTTGAACACTGAAGCTTTCTTT	CASRRDLNTEAFF
TRBV19	TRBJ1-2	-	TRBD1	TGTGCCAGTAGTAGTCCTCCGGGACAGGTTAACTATGGCTACACCTTC	CASSSPPGQVNYGYTF
TRBV6-5	TRBJ1-6	-	-	TGTGCCAGCAGTGGTGCACAGAACGATTCACCCCTCCACTTT	CASSGAQNDSPLHF
TRBV9	TRBJ1-2	-	-	TGTGCCAGCAGTCCACCGCATTTTGGAGACGACTATGGCTACACCTTC	CASSPPHFGDDYGYTF
TRBV19	TRBJ1-1	-	-	TGTGCCAGTAGTCCCCCGGGGGGGGCGGTCGGAGCTTTCTTT	CASSPPGGAVGAFF
TRBV19	TRBJ2-3	-	TRBD2	TGTGCCAGTAGTATAGATCACCTCGTAGCGGGTGAAGCAGATACGCAGTATTTT	CASSIDHLVAGEADTQYF
TRBV7-2	TRBJ2-1	-	-	TGTGCCAGCAGCTCCGAAATAGAGGGTGAGCAGTTCTTC	CASSSEIEGEQFF
TRBV7-9	TRBJ2-7	-	-	TGTGCCAGCAGCCTCCAGAATTCCTACGAGCAGTACTTC	CASSLQNSYEQYF
TRBV18	TRBJ2-7	-	TRBD1	TGTGCCAGCTCACCACCCAAGACAGGGGGGGGATACGAGCAGTACTTC	CASSPPKTGGGYEQYF
TRBV5-1	TRBJ1-1	-	-	TGCGCCAGCGGAAATTGGGGGCCCCTGAACACTGAAGCTTTCTTT	CASGNWGPLNTEAFF
TRBV12-5	TRBJ1-1	-	-	TGTGCTAGTGGTTCCCAGGGGAACACTGAAGCTTTCTTT	CASGSQGNTEAFF
TRBV4-2	TRBJ2-3	-	TRBD1	TGTGCCAGCAGCCGTTCTGGGACAGGGAACACAGATACGCAGTATTTT	CASSRSGTGNTDTQYF
TRBV6-1	TRBJ1-5	-	TRBD1	TGTGCCAGCAACATGGACAGGGGCAATCAGCCCCAGCATTTT	CASNMDRGNQPQHF
TRBV7-2	TRBJ2-1	-	-	TGTGCCAGCAGCATATACAGGGTTCGCAACAATGAGCAGTTCTTC	CASSIYRVRNNEQFF
TRBV6-6	TRBJ2-5	-	TRBD2	TGTGCCAGCAGTTACGGGAGGGGCCCCCAAGAGACCCAGTACTTC	CASSYGRGPQETQYF
TRBV12-5	TRBJ2-3	-	TRBD1	TGTGCTAGTGGTTTGAACCCCCTGACAGGGGTCCACACAGATACGCAGTATTTT	CASGLNPLTGVHTDTQYF
TRBV6-1	TRBJ2-7	-	TRBD2	TGTGCCAGCAGTGAAGGGGCGGGAGGGTATTACGAGCAGTACTTC	CASSEGAGGYYEQYF
TRBV5-6	TRBJ2-2	-	-	TGTGCCAGCAGCCCCGGGGTCCAACGGGAGCTGTTTTTT	CASSPGVQRELFF
TRBV7-2	TRBJ1-1	-	-	TGTGCCAGCAGCCCCTGGGCCGCGGGGAGCACTGAAGCTTTCTTT	CASSPWAAGSTEAFF
TRBV5-1	TRBJ1-2	-	-	TGCGCCAGCAGCTTGGAGGGGGGGGCCGCTTACACCTTC	CASSLEGGAAYTF
TRBV2	TRBJ1-6	-	-	TGTGCCAGCAGTGAACAGTCTTATAATTCACCCCTCCACTTT	CASSEQSYNSPLHF
TRBV19	TRBJ1-3	few	-	TGTGCCGTTAAGGACAGTGGAAACACCATATATTTT	CAVKDSGNTIYF
TRBV4-1	TRBJ1-2	-	TRBD1	TGCGCCAGCAGCCCCACTAGGGACAGCTATGGCTACACCTTC	CASSPTRDSYGYTF
TRBV7-9	TRBJ1-1	-	-	TGTGCCAGCAGCTTCAACAGGAACACTGAAGCTTTCTTT	CASSFNRNTEAFF